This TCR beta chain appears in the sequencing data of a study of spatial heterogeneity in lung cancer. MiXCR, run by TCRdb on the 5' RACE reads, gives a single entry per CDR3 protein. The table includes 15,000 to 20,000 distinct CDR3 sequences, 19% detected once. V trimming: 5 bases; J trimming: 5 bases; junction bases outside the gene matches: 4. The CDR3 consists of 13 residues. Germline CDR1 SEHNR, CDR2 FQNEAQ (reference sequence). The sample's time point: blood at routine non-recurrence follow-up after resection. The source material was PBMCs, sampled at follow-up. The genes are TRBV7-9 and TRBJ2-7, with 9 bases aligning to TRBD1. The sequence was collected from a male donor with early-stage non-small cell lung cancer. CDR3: CASSLWTGDEQYF. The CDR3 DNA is TGTGCCAGCAGCCTTTGGACAGGGGACGAGCAGTACTTC.